A selection of T cell receptor beta chains follows, all from one sample in a study of blood T cells in healthy people across ages. TCRdb itself ran the 5' RACE reads through MiXCR, one entry per CDR3 protein. The sample yields about 720,000 distinct CDR3 sequences, more than 20% seen once. These same records also appear under a second study, on T cells of mothers and their children.

Sequences were obtained from blood. These receptors all stem from a boy aged 5 to 17 in good health. Both conserved end residues are part of each CDR3. The D gene is left open where the match is weak.

TRBV6-6,TRBJ2-5,TRBD2,CASSYPTSAKETQYF
TRBV15,TRBJ1-4,TRBD1,CATSRFTGTGDEKLFF
TRBV5-1,TRBJ1-1,TRBD1,CASSLQGAHTEAFF
TRBV12-3/TRBV12-4,TRBJ2-2,TRBD1,CVSTHPDRGITGELFF
TRBV12-3/TRBV12-4,TRBJ1-3,TRBD1,CASGPGGPGNTIYF
TRBV2,TRBJ1-4,-,CASRRTNEKLFF
TRBV27,TRBJ2-3,TRBD2,CASSLLAGGSPSTDTQYF
TRBV9,TRBJ1-2,-,CASSGDGFYGYTF
TRBV4-2,TRBJ2-5,TRBD1,CASSLGQGGSETQYF
TRBV20-1,TRBJ2-5,TRBD1,CSLLDRGETQYF
TRBV4-3,TRBJ2-1,TRBD2,CASSQSSLAYNEQFF
TRBV20-1,TRBJ2-4,-,CSASAAGTGKNIQYF
TRBV20-1,-,-,CSASLPGAYEQYF
TRBV5-6,TRBJ1-1,-,CASSRAADRNTEAFF
TRBV2,TRBJ1-5,-,CASSLTGLQPQHF
TRBV10-3,TRBJ1-2,-,CAISEEQGGGYTF
TRBV28,TRBJ2-7,-,CASRGWGIGEQYF
TRBV6-2/TRBV6-3,TRBJ2-1,-,CASSYSNNEQFF
TRBV4-3,TRBJ2-5,TRBD2,CASSQDVTGGRETQYF
TRBV3-1,TRBJ1-2,-,CASSQAWGWRDYGYTF
TRBV7-6,TRBJ1-4,-,CASSQDGGNEKLFF
TRBV20-1,TRBJ2-7,-,CSERQQTYEQYF
TRBV11-2,TRBJ2-5,TRBD2,CASSAGAGVGETQYF
TRBV28,TRBJ1-2,-,CASSLLFNYGYTF
TRBV20-1,TRBJ2-1,TRBD1,CSAWTGWNLRNEQFF
TRBV28,TRBJ2-7,TRBD1,CASSLWGQVASKQYF
TRBV20-1,TRBJ2-7,-,CSAMDRKSSYEQYF
TRBV12-3/TRBV12-4,TRBJ2-2,-,CASSTGLKNTGELFF
TRBV25-1,TRBJ2-4,-,CASSGRIRAIQYF
TRBV27,TRBJ2-1,TRBD1,CVNGQGANEQFF
TRBV29-1,TRBJ1-1,-,CSVALVREAFF
TRBV27,TRBJ2-6,TRBD1,CASRTETRGLLANVLTF
TRBV15,TRBJ2-5,TRBD1,CATSRDPWTGQETQYF
TRBV18,TRBJ1-1,-,CASSGTLNTEAFF
TRBV30,TRBJ2-1,TRBD2,CAWSLLAGAYNEQFF
TRBV7-2,TRBJ1-3,-,CASSLDAREGNTIYF
TRBV11-2,TRBJ2-1,TRBD1,CASSLDLGLQGATNEQFF
TRBV6-6,TRBJ1-1,-,CASKTGRLNTEAFF
TRBV14,TRBJ1-4,-,CASSPRRGSNEKLFF
TRBV27,TRBJ2-7,TRBD2,CASSLAGGASREQYF
TRBV20-1,TRBJ2-5,TRBD1,CSAPAPGQVHF
TRBV7-9,TRBJ2-3,-,CASSFPQGNPSTDTQYF
TRBV20-1,TRBJ2-7,-,CSASDSLYEQYF
TRBV6-2/TRBV6-3,TRBJ1-5,-,CASTDSANQPQHF
TRBV5-1,TRBJ2-1,-,CASSPFAGAYNEQFF
TRBV20-1,TRBJ2-5,-,CSAPRVQETQYF
TRBV29-1,TRBJ2-7,-,CSVGRNYEQYF
TRBV5-5,TRBJ2-1,-,CASSSNWNPREQFF
TRBV15,TRBJ2-3,-,CATSREGGYTDTQYF
TRBV18,TRBJ2-6,-,CASSQGNSGANVLTF
TRBV19,-,TRBD1,CASGSTGGDETQYF
TRBV29-1,TRBJ2-3,-,CSVNPDTDTQYF
TRBV29-1,TRBJ2-7,-,CSARGGTRYEQYF
TRBV29-1,TRBJ2-7,TRBD1,CSVFAGTGIEQYF
TRBV29-1,TRBJ2-7,-,CSVAEDRTYEQYF
TRBV3-1,TRBJ1-6,-,CAGSQGKKSPLHF
TRBV6-6,TRBJ1-2,TRBD1,CASSFDRGANYGYTF
TRBV15,TRBJ2-1,TRBD1,CATSTDRETYNEQFF